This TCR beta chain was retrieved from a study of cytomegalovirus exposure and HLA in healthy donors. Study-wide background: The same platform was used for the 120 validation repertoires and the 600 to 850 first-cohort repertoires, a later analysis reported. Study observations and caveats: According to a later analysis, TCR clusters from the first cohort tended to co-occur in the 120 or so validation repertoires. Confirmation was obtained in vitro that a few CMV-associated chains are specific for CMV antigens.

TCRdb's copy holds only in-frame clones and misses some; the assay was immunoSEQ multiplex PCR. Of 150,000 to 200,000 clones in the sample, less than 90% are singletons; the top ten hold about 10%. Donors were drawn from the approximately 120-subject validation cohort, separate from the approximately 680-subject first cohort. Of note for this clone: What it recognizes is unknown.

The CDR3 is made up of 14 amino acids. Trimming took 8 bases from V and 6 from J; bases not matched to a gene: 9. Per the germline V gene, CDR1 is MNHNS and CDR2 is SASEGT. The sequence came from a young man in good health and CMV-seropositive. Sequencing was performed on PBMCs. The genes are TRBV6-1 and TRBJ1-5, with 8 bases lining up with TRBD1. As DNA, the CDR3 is TGTGCCAGCCCTCCGGGACAGGAGGTTCAGCCCCAGCATTTT. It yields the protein CASPPGQEVQPQHF.